This T cell receptor (beta chain) appears in the sequencing data of a study of OX40 agonist ivuxolimab in advanced cancers. Study information: Patients receiving dose escalation had hepatocellular carcinoma, melanoma, renal cell or head and neck cancer. Study-wide points: Relative to CD4+ cells, CD8+ T cells on average had more expanded clones.

Assay: immunoSEQ multiplex PCR; the TCRdb copy retains only in-frame clones and omits some. The table includes 65,000 to 80,000 clones, less than 85% detected once. CDR1 and CDR2 from the germline V gene are WNHNN and SYGVQD (reference sequence). The CDR3 loop spans 15 amino acids. Trimming took 7 bases from V and 0 from J, leaving 13 bases between them. Blood was sampled at baseline, cycle 4 day 1, and cycle 7 day 1. A remark on this clone: Its antigen remains unidentified.

This TCR was recovered from an adult with an advanced solid tumor such as melanoma, head and neck, liver or kidney cancer. The chain links TRBV10-1 to TRBJ1-5; the D is unclear. Sample: CD4+ or CD8+ T cells sorted from blood, taken in a trial of the OX40 agonist ivuxolimab. This CDR3 is CASTKPWDSNQPQHF. The CDR3 region has the DNA TGCGCCAGCACCAAACCTTGGGATAGCAATCAGCCCCAGCATTTT.